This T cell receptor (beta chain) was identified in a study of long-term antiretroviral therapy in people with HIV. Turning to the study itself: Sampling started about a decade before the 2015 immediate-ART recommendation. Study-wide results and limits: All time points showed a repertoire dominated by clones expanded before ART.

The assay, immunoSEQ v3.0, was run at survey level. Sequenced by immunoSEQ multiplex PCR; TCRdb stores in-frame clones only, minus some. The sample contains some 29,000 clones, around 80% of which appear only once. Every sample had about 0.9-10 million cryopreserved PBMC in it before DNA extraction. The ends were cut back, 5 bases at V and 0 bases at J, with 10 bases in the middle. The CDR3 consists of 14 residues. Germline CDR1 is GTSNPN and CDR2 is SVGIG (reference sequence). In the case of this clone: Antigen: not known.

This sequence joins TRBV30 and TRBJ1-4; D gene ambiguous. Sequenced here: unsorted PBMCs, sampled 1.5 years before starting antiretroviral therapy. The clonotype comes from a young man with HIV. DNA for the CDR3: TGTGCCTGGGGAACACTAGCAACTAATGAAAAACTGTTTTTT. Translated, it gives CAWGTLATNEKLFF. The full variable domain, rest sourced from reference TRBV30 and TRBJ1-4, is SQTIHQWPATLVQPVGSPLSLECTVEGTSNPNLYWYRQAAGRGLQLLFYSVGIGQISSEVPQNLSASRPQDRQFILSSKKLLLSDSGFYLCAWGTLATNEKLFFGSGTQLSVL.